This T cell receptor (beta chain) is drawn from a study of shared T cell receptors in the human thymus (dated by TCRdb to the early 2020s). For context, the study as a whole: The study examined how self-reactive, shared T-cell receptor alpha chains are generated in the human thymus.

V is cut back by 4 bases and J by 3 bases, with 7 bases in the junction unmatched. Via the germline V gene, CDR1 is KGHSH and CDR2 LQKENI. The CDR3 sequence holds 15 residues, the cysteine and phenylalanine included. Only the CDR3 portion is preserved as DNA: 45 bases, with reading frame beginning at the first base. Concerning this clone: It lacks a known antigen. Qualities for individual bases were not recorded, and no much larger clone is one base off.

The library was generated by the immunoSEQ multiplex PCR assay. TCRdb re-hosts the immuneACCESS table, in-frame sequences only. Its copies lack some clones; in the studies checked, an unresolved V gene accounts for under half of them, and the cause for the rest is not known. The sample includes almost 550,000 clones, with 78% observed a single time. More than 0.01% of the sample goes to the ten largest clones. The sample also formed part of further work on human thymus T cells. According to the second study: In Finland, the donors were immunologically healthy infants who were having open corrective cardiac surgery for congenital heart defects. Thymus tissue was collected as surgical resects that were removed during corrective cardiac surgery. Both the thymic and the peripheral blood repertoires appeared to show biased V and J gene segment usage. The related research reported highly overlapping thymic TCR repertoires among unrelated individuals. The study characterized TCR alpha and beta repertoires from about 8 infant thymus samples and a few related peripheral blood samples. Donor ages ranging from roughly 6 to 244 days were recorded, and more than 5 male and two female infants were included in the cohort. Thymocytes were freed from the tissue by mechanical means and kept at -70 degrees C as pellets of roughly 9-34 million cells. Genomic DNA was extracted from frozen cell pellets with a QIAsymphony instrument. The immunoSEQ multiplex PCR assay was used to amplify the TCRB and TCRAD loci from a standardized quantity of quality-controlled genomic DNA. Amplicons spanned the V(D)J region at a length sufficient to cover the CDR3 and identify V and J genes. The commercial immunoSEQ service was used to sequence amplicons on an Illumina platform. Primer bias and sequencing errors were corrected as previously described, and TCRAD and TCRB definitions were based on the IMGT database. immunoSEQ Analyzer 3.0 and VDJTools were used for repertoire analysis, which covered basic statistics, V/J segment usage, diversity estimates, rarefaction and pairwise overlap. Diversity was estimated using the Chao1, ChaoE, Efron-Thisted, Shannon and inverse Simpson indices, and was also estimated on datasets down-sampled to the size of the smallest sample. Repertoire overlap was determined by strict matching of CDR3 nucleotide sequence, V gene and J gene, and Jaccard-based multidimensional scaling clustering was applied. On average, approximately 860,000 unique TCRB clonotypes were obtained from thymus samples, compared with 70,000 to 100,000 from blood samples.

Sequences were obtained from thymocytes. The rearrangement combines TRBV18 with TRBJ2-3; TRBD2 agrees with 7 junctional bases. The TCR comes from a boy under two years old with a congenital heart defect. Donor details come from another sample of the same person, matched by shared clones. The CDR3 region reads CASSHREDGTDTQYF. The DNA reads as follows: TGTGCCAGCTCACACCGGGAGGACGGGACAGATACGCAGTATTTT.